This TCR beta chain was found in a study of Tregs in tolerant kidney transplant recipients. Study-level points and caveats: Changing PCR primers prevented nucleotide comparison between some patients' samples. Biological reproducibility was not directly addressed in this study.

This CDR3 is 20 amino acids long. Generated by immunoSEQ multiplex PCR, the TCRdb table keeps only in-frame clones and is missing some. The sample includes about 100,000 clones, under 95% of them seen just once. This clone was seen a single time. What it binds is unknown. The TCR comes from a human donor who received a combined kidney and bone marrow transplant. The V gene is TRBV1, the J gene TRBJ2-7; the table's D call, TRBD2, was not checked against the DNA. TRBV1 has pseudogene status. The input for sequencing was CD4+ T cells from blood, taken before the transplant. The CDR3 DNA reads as TGCACCAGCAGCCAAGATCAGGGGGGGACTACTAGCGGGGGACCATGGGAGCAGTACTTC. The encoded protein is CTSSQDQGGTTSGGPWEQYF.